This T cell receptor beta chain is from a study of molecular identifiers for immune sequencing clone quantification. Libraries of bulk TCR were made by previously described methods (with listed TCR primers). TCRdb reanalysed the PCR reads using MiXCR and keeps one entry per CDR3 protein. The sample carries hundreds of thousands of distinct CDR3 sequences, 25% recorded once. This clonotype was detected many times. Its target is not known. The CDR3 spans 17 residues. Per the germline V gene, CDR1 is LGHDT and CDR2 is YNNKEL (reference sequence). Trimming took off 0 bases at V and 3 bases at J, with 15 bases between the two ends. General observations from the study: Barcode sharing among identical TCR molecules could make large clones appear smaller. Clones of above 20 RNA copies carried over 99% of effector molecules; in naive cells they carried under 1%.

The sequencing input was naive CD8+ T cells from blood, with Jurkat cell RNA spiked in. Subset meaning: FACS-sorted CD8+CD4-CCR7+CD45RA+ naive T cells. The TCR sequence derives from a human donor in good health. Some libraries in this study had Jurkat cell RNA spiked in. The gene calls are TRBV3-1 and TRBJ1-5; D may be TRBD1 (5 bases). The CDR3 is CASSQESPPGDNQPQHF. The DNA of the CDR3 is TGTGCCAGCAGCCAAGAATCACCCCCGGGGGACAATCAGCCCCAGCATTTT. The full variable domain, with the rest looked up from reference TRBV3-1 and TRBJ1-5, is DTAVSQTPKYLVTQMGNDKSIKCEQNLGHDTMYWYKQDSKKFLKIMFSYNNKELIINETVPNRFSPKSPDKAHLNLHINSLELGDSAVYFCASSQESPPGDNQPQHFGDGTRLSIL.